The entry that follows covers one T cell receptor (beta chain) sequence. The target antigen is unknown. V lost 1 base to trimming and J lost 6 bases, with 10 bases between them. Germline CDR1 SGHDT, CDR2 YYEEEE. The CDR3 has 13 residues. TCRdb reprocessed the reads via MiXCR and lists one record per CDR3 protein. The data show hundreds of thousands of distinct CDR3 sequences, 29% seen once. The data derive from a study of T cell repertoires in cytomegalovirus infection. Background on the study: CMV infection together with matching HLA type was indicated by public TCR beta signatures.

The sequence was collected from a human donor in good health (CMV status not recorded). Some clones in this sample may be carry-over from other donors' samples. Source: cultured PBMCs, taken from culture after CMV antigen stimulation. The chain is built from TRBV5-6 and TRBJ1-2; D is perhaps TRBD1 (5 bases). The CDR3 here is CASSLLGHHGYTF. The CDR3 DNA reads TGTGCCAGCAGCTTGCTAGGACATCATGGCTACACCTTC.